The 28 T cell receptor beta chains below come from one sample, sequenced in a study of T cells after yellow fever vaccination (dated by TCRdb to about 2019). What this sample's treatment or condition label stands for: live attenuated yellow fever vaccine strain. Libraries were constructed by 5' RACE. TCRdb shows the sequencer as Illumina NovaSeq 6000. TCRdb reanalyzed the raw reads on its own, using fastp at Q25 for trimming and MiXCR for clone calling, and kept in-frame beta chains. Every entry covers one CDR3 protein and lists the most common genes and DNA from its rows. The sample contains roughly 350,000 distinct CDR3 sequences, 4.1% of them found a single time. Under 30% of the sample lies in the top ten. Sequenced here: PBMCs, sampled 5 days after the yellow fever booster vaccination. Receptor source: a man between 18 and 35 years old who received the YFV17D yellow fever vaccine.

This clonotype was counted many times. The rearrangement links TRBV10-3 to TRBJ1-5; a possible D gene is TRBD1 (5 bases). V shed 2 bases and J shed 7 bases, with 9 bases lying between them. The germline gives CDR1 ENHRY, CDR2 SYGVKD. The CDR3 is 13 amino acids. CDR3 nucleotides: TGTGCCATCAGTGAGCGGGGGGGACAGCCCCAGCATTTT. It yields the protein CAISERGGQPQHF.

This chain joins TRBV6-5 and TRBJ1-1; no definite D call. Germline CDR1 reads MNHEY; CDR2 reads SVGAGI. The CDR3 length is 15 residues. V was cut by 1 base and J by 0 bases, with 9 bases left in between. The CDR3 DNA sequence: TGTGCCAGCAGTTACTATGCAGTATTGAACACTGAAGCTTTCTTT. Residues: CASSYYAVLNTEAFF.

This clonotype was found a few times. This chain links TRBV7-3 with TRBJ2-3; TRBD1 matches at 9 bases. CDR3 length: 14 amino acids. J was trimmed by 8 bases and V by 5 bases; bases with no gene match: 8. In germline, CDR1 is SGHTA, CDR2 FQGTGA. CDR3 DNA: TGTGCCAGCAGCCCAGGGACAGGGTCAGGTACGCAGTATTTT. Residues: CASSPGTGSGTQYF.

The table lists this clonotype with many counts. V usage is TRBV6-2 or TRBV6-3 and J usage is TRBJ2-5; maybe TRBD2 (5 bases). Germline values: CDR1 MNHEY, CDR2 SVGEGT. V was shortened by 2 bases and J by 2 bases, with 6 bases between the two germline ends. CDR3 length: 13 amino acids. The CDR3 DNA sequence: TGTGCCAGCAGTTACGGACTTCAAGAGACCCAGTACTTC. It is translated as CASSYGLQETQYF.

This clonotype has ten or more counts. This chain joins TRBV24-1 and TRBJ2-1; D possibly corresponds to TRBD2 (5 bases). The V end lost 0 bases, the J end lost 8 bases, and 13 bases lay between the germline ends. The CDR3 has 15 residues. Germline V lookup: CDR1 KGHDR, CDR2 SFDVKD. Written as DNA, the CDR3 is TGTGCCACCAGTGATTTGCACGGGGTTAGGGATGAGCAGTTCTTC. Its translation is CATSDLHGVRDEQFF.

This chain uses TRBV25-1 with TRBJ1-6; a possible D gene is TRBD1 (5 bases). CDR1 and CDR2 from the germline V gene are MGHDK and SYGVNS. V was clipped by 6 bases and J by 8 bases, with 11 bases between them. This CDR3 has 13 residues. In DNA, the CDR3 is TGTGCCAGCAGGGACACGGGGGATTCACCCCTCCACTTT. Protein sequence: CASRDTGDSPLHF.

The sample holds a few counts of this clonotype. This sequence joins TRBV20-1 and TRBJ2-7; 9 nucleotides align to TRBD1. V lost 2 bases, J lost 4 bases, and 6 bases stayed unmatched. CDR1 is DFQATT, CDR2 SNEGSKA, per germline (reference sequence). There are 14 residues in the CDR3. The CDR3 nucleotides are TGCAGTGCTAGACCGACAGGGGGGGGATACGAGCAGTACTTC. Its protein product is CSARPTGGGYEQYF.

This clonotype appeared a few times. The rearrangement joins TRBV7-9 to TRBJ1-5; 8 bases match TRBD1. CDR3 length: 16 amino acids. V lost 1 base to trimming and J lost 7 bases; unmatched junction nucleotides: 9. Germline V lookup: CDR1 SEHNR, CDR2 FQNEAQ (reference sequence). CDR3 sequence: CASSLETGVSRQPQHF. The CDR3 DNA is TGTGCCAGCAGCTTAGAGACAGGGGTATCGAGGCAGCCCCAGCATTTT.

In its sample, this clonotype was seen many times. The chain joins TRBV6-1 to TRBJ1-5, with TRBD1 as a possible D gene (5 bases). CDR1 MNHNS and CDR2 SASEGT come from the germline V gene. This CDR3 contains 17 residues. V was pared by 8 bases and J by 0 bases, with 20 bases between. Written as DNA, the CDR3 is TGTGCCAGCGGGACTAAGAGAGGTCTTTATAGCAATCAGCCCCAGCATTTT. This codes for CASGTKRGLYSNQPQHF.

This chain connects TRBV7-9 to TRBJ1-1; D gene ambiguous. V gave up 1 base and J gave up 7 bases, with 10 bases separating them. CDR1 is SEHNR and CDR2 is FQNEAQ in the germline V gene (reference sequence). The CDR3 runs to 13 residues. CDR3: CASSLVTVNEAFF. The DNA for the CDR3 is TGTGCCAGCAGCTTAGTAACCGTCAATGAAGCTTTCTTT.

This clonotype was counted a few times. This chain joins TRBV12-3 or TRBV12-4 and TRBJ1-5, with D tentatively TRBD1 (6 bases). The CDR3 is 14 amino acids. Trimming cost V 3 bases and J 7 bases, with 13 bases left between them. This CDR3 is CASSFGRGGQPQHF. For the CDR3, the DNA is TGTGCCAGCAGTTTCGGCAGGGGAGGCCAGCCCCAGCATTTT.

This clonotype turned up a few times. The chain is built from TRBV5-4 and TRBJ2-2, with 9 nucleotides matching TRBD1. In germline, CDR1 is SGHNT, CDR2 YYREEE (reference sequence). The CDR3 contains 15 residues. V gave up 2 bases and J gave up 4 bases; unmatched junction bases: 3. CDR3: CASSLPGQGTGELFF. CDR3 DNA: TGTGCCAGCAGCTTACCGGGACAGGGCACCGGGGAGCTGTTTTTT.

This chain links TRBV4-1 with TRBJ2-5; perhaps TRBD1 as D (6 bases). Germline lookup yields CDR1 MGHRA and CDR2 YSYEKL. The CDR3 runs to 14 residues. The V gene lost 6 bases and the J gene lost 2 bases, with 13 bases spanning the gap. The CDR3 nucleotides read TGCGCCAGCAGGCGCCCAGGGGTGCAAGAGACCCAGTACTTC. Protein sequence: CASRRPGVQETQYF.

This clonotype has only a few counts. The junction shows a germline mismatch at one end, possibly a read error. The chain employs TRBV7-2 and TRBJ2-1; TRBD2 matches 9 bases. CDR1 and CDR2 from the germline V gene are SGHTA and FQGNSA. This CDR3 comprises 15 residues. Here the CDR3 DNA reads TGTGCCAGCAGCTTAGTCGCGGCTAGCGGGGCGCAAAGCCGATTC. This sequence encodes CASSLVAASGAQSRF.

The chain has TRBV24-1 and TRBJ1-5; 8 nucleotides line up with TRBD1. Germline V gives CDR1 KGHDR, CDR2 SFDVKD. Trimming took 4 bases from V and 6 from J; bases not matched to a gene: 4. The CDR3 runs 14 residues. The CDR3 is CATSDSTGVQPQHF. In DNA form, the CDR3 reads TGTGCCACCAGTGACTCGACAGGGGTTCAGCCCCAGCATTTT.

This clonotype was seen at least ten times. The CDR3 DNA reads as TGTGCCAGCAGGGAAACGCCTCTCCCTCAAGAGACCCAGTACTTC. Residues: CASRETPLPQETQYF. The chain recombines TRBV12-3 or TRBV12-4 with TRBJ2-5; no definite D call. This CDR3 is built from 15 residues. The V and J ends lost 6 bases and 2 bases respectively, with 16 bases between them.

The chain has TRBV6-6 and TRBJ2-1; tentative D call: TRBD2 (7 bases). Between the trimmed V and J ends, which lost 5 bases and 8 bases, there was a span of 22 bases. Germline V gene lookup returns CDR1 MNHNY and CDR2 SVGAGI (reference sequence). The CDR3 contains 16 residues. CDR3 DNA: TGTGCCAGCAGTAAGAGCCCGGTTGGGGGGGCCCATGAGCAGTTCTTC. It yields the protein CASSKSPVGGAHEQFF.

This rearrangement joins TRBV4-1 to TRBJ2-5; 7 bases align to TRBD2. The germline CDR1 and CDR2 sequences are MGHRA and YSYEKL. The CDR3 runs 15 residues. Germline trimming cut 4 bases from V and 4 bases from J; bases unmatched to any gene: 9. In DNA, the CDR3 is TGCGCCAGCAGCCTCGTCCAGCGGGGAGGAGAGACCCAGTACTTC. Translation gives CASSLVQRGGETQYF.

The rearrangement links TRBV6-6 to TRBJ1-2, with TRBD1 as a possible D gene (6 bases). V gave up 1 base and J gave up 1 base, with 22 bases separating them. The germline gives CDR1 MNHNY, CDR2 SVGAGI (reference sequence). The length of the CDR3 is 19 residues. CDR3 residues: CASSYYVGGYGGGNYGYTF. CDR3 in DNA: TGTGCCAGCAGTTACTACGTCGGGGGGTACGGAGGGGGTAACTATGGCTACACCTTC.

This clonotype was seen a few times. The rearrangement links TRBV7-2 to TRBJ2-1; 8 nucleotides match TRBD2. V trimming: 1 base; J trimming: 9 bases; junction bases outside the gene matches: 11. The CDR3 runs to 16 residues. Germline CDR1 SGHTA, CDR2 FQGNSA. The chain's CDR3 is CASSLGSGLGLSEQFF. The CDR3 region has the DNA TGTGCCAGCAGCTTAGGGTCGGGACTAGGGCTCAGTGAGCAGTTCTTC.

This chain links TRBV20-1 with TRBJ2-1, with TRBD2 matching over 8 bases. This CDR3 region has 14 residues. V gave up 5 bases and J gave up 4 bases; unmatched junction bases: 7. Germline values: CDR1 DFQATT, CDR2 SNEGSKA (reference sequence). The CDR3 sequence is CSAPSQRGYNEQFF. The CDR3 region has the DNA TGCAGTGCTCCCTCCCAGCGGGGGTACAATGAGCAGTTCTTC.

The V and J genes are TRBV20-1 and TRBJ2-7, with 12 bases matching TRBD2. The V gene end was trimmed by 4 bases and the J gene end by 7 bases; junction bases not matched to a gene: 8. This CDR3 comprises 14 residues. Germline CDR1 DFQATT, CDR2 SNEGSKA (reference sequence). The DNA of the CDR3 is TGCAGTGCTACTGAAGCTGGACTAGCGGGGGAGCAGTACGTC. Translated, it gives CSATEAGLAGEQYV.

The V gene is TRBV6-5, the J gene TRBJ2-2; 8 nucleotides match TRBD1. V shed 6 bases and J 7 bases; nucleotides not matched to a gene: 7. Germline CDR1 reads MNHEY; CDR2 reads SVGAGI. The CDR3 totals 14 residues. CDR3 residues: CASSRQGRIGELFF. DNA of the CDR3: TGTGCCAGCAGCCGACAGGGGCGGATCGGGGAGCTGTTTTTT.

This clonotype has only a few counts. The V gene is TRBV20-1, the J gene TRBJ2-1, with a weak D call TRBD1 (6 bases). Germline CDR1 is DFQATT and CDR2 is SNEGSKA (reference sequence). Deletions cut 2 bases from V and 7 bases from J, with 12 bases between. The CDR3 sequence is 13 residues long. CDR3 bases: TGCAGTGCTAGACCAACAACAGGGAATGAGCAGTTCTTC. This translates into CSARPTTGNEQFF.

The chain carries TRBV9 and TRBJ1-5, with a possible D match to TRBD1 (5 bases). Germline V lookup: CDR1 SGDLS, CDR2 YYNGEE. The CDR3 consists of 15 residues. V lost 1 base and J 0 bases, leaving 8 bases between the germline ends. As DNA, the CDR3 is TGTGCCAGCAGCGTATCAGGACATAGCAATCAGCCCCAGCATTTT. Its translation: CASSVSGHSNQPQHF.

The chain combines TRBV7-2 with TRBJ2-3, with 10 bases matching TRBD1. Per the germline V gene, CDR1 is SGHTA and CDR2 is FQGNSA. CDR3 length equals 14 residues. The junction had 6 bases not matched to a gene; V was cut back by 5 bases and J by 7 bases. The CDR3, as DNA: TGTGCCAGCAGCCCAGGACAGGGGGAATATACGCAGTATTTT. Translated: CASSPGQGEYTQYF.

This chain joins TRBV24-1 and TRBJ2-7; D is perhaps TRBD1 (5 bases). CDR3 length equals 14 residues. The V gene's germline CDR1 is KGHDR and CDR2 SFDVKD. The V gene lost 5 bases and the J gene lost 7 bases, with 17 bases spanning the gap. As DNA, the CDR3 is TGTGCCACCAGTGGGTTGAACAGGCCCCGGGAGCAGTACGTC. This sequence encodes CATSGLNRPREQYV.

The genes are TRBV5-1 and TRBJ1-4, with TRBD1 as a possible D gene (5 bases). The CDR3 loop spans 14 amino acids. Germline CDR1 SGHRS, CDR2 YFSETQ. V was trimmed by 4 bases and J by 0 bases, leaving 7 bases between them. For the CDR3, the DNA is TGCGCCAGCAGCGAGACAGCAACTAATGAAAAACTGTTTTTT. Protein: CASSETATNEKLFF.